The 28 T cell receptor beta chains given below trace back to one sample, sequenced in a study of cytomegalovirus exposure and HLA in healthy donors. The PCR employed 60 Vbeta primers together with 13 Jbeta primers. Clones were sequenced by immunoSEQ multiplex PCR, and TCRdb holds only the in-frame ones, with some missing. Of 75,000 to 90,000 clones in the sample, more than 60% were seen once. Sequencing was performed on PBMCs. The receptors derive from a human donor in good health.

The chain combines TRBV30 with TRBJ2-6, with D possibly matching TRBD1 (5 bases). Looked up from germline, CDR1 is GTSNPN and CDR2 is SVGIG (reference sequence). V was shortened by 5 bases and J by 1 base, with 6 bases between the two germline ends. The CDR3 runs 13 residues. For the CDR3, the DNA is TGTGCCTGGGGGGCTTCTGGGGCCAACGTCCTGACTTTC. It yields the protein CAWGASGANVLTF.

The DNA of the CDR3 is TGTGCCAGCAGCTTGACAGGACCCACAGATACGCAGTATTTT. Translated, it gives CASSLTGPTDTQYF. The V and J genes are TRBV7-9 and TRBJ2-3; D may be TRBD1 (6 bases). The V gene lost 3 bases and the J gene lost 2 bases, with 9 bases spanning the gap. The CDR3 is made up of 14 amino acids. Germline-derived CDR1 and CDR2 are SEHNR and FQNEAQ (reference sequence).

This rearrangement joins TRBV6-5 to TRBJ1-2; the match to TRBD1 covers 10 bases. The CDR3 is made up of 14 amino acids. The V segment lost 5 bases and the J segment 7 bases; nucleotides outside the gene matches: 7. Germline V lookup: CDR1 MNHEY, CDR2 SVGAGI. This CDR3 is CASSRQGARSGYTF. CDR3 DNA sequence: TGTGCCAGCAGTCGACAGGGGGCGCGAAGTGGCTACACCTTC.

The V gene is TRBV7-6, the J gene TRBJ2-1; 9 bases map to TRBD2. The CDR3 runs to 15 residues. V shed 1 base and J 7 bases; nucleotides not matched to a gene: 5. The V gene's germline CDR1 is SGHVS and CDR2 FNYEAQ. The CDR3 spells CASSLDRGGVNEQFF. CDR3 in DNA: TGTGCCAGCAGCTTAGACCGCGGGGGGGTTAATGAGCAGTTCTTC.

V usage is TRBV28 and J usage is TRBJ2-5; D uncertain. This CDR3 is built from 14 residues. Trimming stripped 7 bases from V and 5 bases from J, with 17 bases between. Germline loops: CDR1 MDHEN, CDR2 SYDVKM. The DNA for the CDR3 is TGTGCCAGCACTGATACAGATATCCAGGAGACCCAGTACTTC. It is translated as CASTDTDIQETQYF.

The rearrangement uses TRBV5-1 and TRBJ2-5, with 7 positions matching TRBD2. CDR3 length equals 15 residues. V was pared by 2 bases and J by 3 bases, with 7 bases of the junction left unmatched. Germline loops: CDR1 SGHRS, CDR2 YFSETQ. CDR3 bases: TGCGCCAGCAGCTTAAACGGGGGGTCTGAAGAGACCCAGTACTTC. Translated, it gives CASSLNGGSEETQYF.

The CDR3 coding sequence is TGTGCCAGCAGTCTGGGAGGGCTAGCGCAGTACTTC. Amino acids: CASSLGGLAQYF. This chain joins TRBV5-4 and TRBJ2-7; 7 bases fit TRBD2. This CDR3 has 12 residues. Trimming took 5 bases from V and 9 from J; bases not matched to a gene: 8. Germline CDR1 SGHNT, CDR2 YYREEE (reference sequence).

The chain couples TRBV30 to TRBJ1-4, with TRBD1 identical over 7 bases. The length of the CDR3 is 15 residues. Trimming at V came to 0 bases and at J to 8 bases, leaving 9 bases not matched to a gene. Looked up from germline, CDR1 is GTSNPN and CDR2 is SVGIG (reference sequence). CDR3 DNA: TGTGCCTGGAGTGTCATCCCAGGGGGTGGAGAAAAACTGTTTTTT. Protein: CAWSVIPGGGEKLFF. Together with reference TRBV30 and TRBJ1-4, the CDR3 gives the full variable domain: SQTIHQWPATLVQPVGSPLSLECTVEGTSNPNLYWYRQAAGRGLQLLFYSVGIGQISSEVPQNLSASRPQDRQFILSSKKLLLSDSGFYLCAWSVIPGGGEKLFFGSGTQLSVL.

The V and J genes are TRBV5-6 and TRBJ2-7; 12 bases line up with TRBD1. The CDR3 length is 15 residues. The junction had 6 bases not matched to a gene; V was cut back by 4 bases and J by 4 bases. CDR1 SGHDT and CDR2 YYEEEE come from the germline V gene. This chain's CDR3 is CASSAGQGAEYEQYF. The CDR3 region has the DNA TGTGCCAGCAGCGCGGGACAGGGGGCGGAATACGAGCAGTACTTC.

The rearrangement links TRBV29-1 to TRBJ1-2; 9 bases line up with TRBD1. The germline gives CDR1 SQVTM, CDR2 ANQGSEA. The CDR3 is 14 amino acids. With V trimmed by 4 bases and J by 5 bases, 8 bases remained unmatched. The CDR3 nucleotides read TGCAGCGTTGTGGCTTCAGGGACAGGGTATGGCTACACCTTC. Translated, it gives CSVVASGTGYGYTF.

The genes are TRBV9 and TRBJ2-7; 7 nucleotides line up with TRBD1. Trimming cost V 0 bases and J 6 bases; bases outside gene matches: 6. Germline CDR1 SGDLS, CDR2 YYNGEE. The CDR3 covers 14 residues. In nucleotides, the CDR3 is TGTGCCAGCAGCGTAGGAGGGGGCAGATCCGAGCAGTACTTC. Residues: CASSVGGGRSEQYF. The full variable domain, rest sourced from reference TRBV9 and TRBJ2-7, is DSGVTQTPKHLITATGQRVTLRCSPRSGDLSVYWYQQSLDQGLQFLIQYYNGEERAKGNILERFSAQQFPDLHSELNLSSLELGDSALYFCASSVGGGRSEQYFGPGTRLTVT.

The V gene is TRBV30, the J gene TRBJ2-7, with D hard to call. The length of the CDR3 is 12 residues. The V gene lost 4 bases and the J gene lost 5 bases, with 12 bases spanning the gap. Germline-derived CDR1 and CDR2 are GTSNPN and SVGIG (reference sequence). Written as DNA, the CDR3 is TGTGCCTGGACTCCACAGTGCCACGAGCAGTACTTC. Its protein is CAWTPQCHEQYF.

The chain joins TRBV5-1 to TRBJ1-5; no clear D gene. Germline V gives CDR1 SGHRS, CDR2 YFSETQ. Trimming stripped 1 base from V and 6 bases from J, with 14 bases between. The CDR3 is 15 residues long. CDR3 nucleotide sequence: TGCGCCAGCAGCTTGTCACCCGGGGAGGGTCAGCCCCAGCATTTT. This encodes CASSLSPGEGQPQHF. Supplemented by reference TRBV5-1 and TRBJ1-5, the full variable domain reads KAGVTQTPRYLIKTRGQQVTLSCSPISGHRSVSWYQQTPGQGLQFLFEYFSETQRNKGNFPGRFSGRQFSNSRSEMNVSTLELGDSALYLCASSLSPGEGQPQHFGDGTRLSIL.

This clone occurred many times. The chain recombines TRBV6-6 with TRBJ2-7; D remains ambiguous. The CDR3 sequence is 12 residues long. Germline CDR1 is MNHNY and CDR2 is SVGAGI (reference sequence). V was shortened by 2 bases and J by 5 bases, with 7 bases between the two germline ends. CDR3 sequence: CASSYLGNEQYF. The CDR3 DNA reads as TGTGCCAGCAGTTACCTAGGAAACGAGCAGTACTTC.

The rearrangement links TRBV18 to TRBJ1-3; D not resolved. Per the germline V gene, CDR1 is KGHSH and CDR2 is LQKENI. The CDR3 has 13 residues. Trimming cost V 3 bases and J 4 bases, with 7 bases left between them. In DNA form, the CDR3 reads TGTGCCAGCTCACCTTCCCCAGGAAACACCATATATTTT. This gives the protein CASSPSPGNTIYF.

This chain links TRBV5-6 with TRBJ1-5; D remains ambiguous. Germline V gene lookup returns CDR1 SGHDT and CDR2 YYEEEE. The CDR3 has 16 residues. Between the trimmed V and J ends, which lost 3 bases and 7 bases, there was a span of 20 bases. The CDR3 is CASSSLSGSQRQPQHF. CDR3 nucleotide sequence: TGTGCCAGCAGCTCATTATCCGGGTCCCAGCGGCAGCCCCAGCATTTT.

This clone was counted between two and nine times. The V call is TRBV5-1, the J call TRBJ2-5, with TRBD2 matching over 9 bases. CDR1 and CDR2 (germline): SGHRS, YFSETQ. Unmatched junction bases numbered 11, after V lost 4 bases and J lost 4 bases. This CDR3 comprises 16 residues. The CDR3 DNA sequence: TGCGCCAGCAGCCCGCGGGCTAGCGGGGAGGTAGAGACCCAGTACTTC. It yields the protein CASSPRASGEVETQYF.

Regarding this clone: An end of the junction does not agree with germline; a read error may underlie this. The V call is TRBV27, the J call TRBJ1-5; no firm D call. The CDR3 runs 15 residues. Germline V gene lookup returns CDR1 MNHEY and CDR2 SMNVEV (reference sequence). The CDR3 reads CASSLAGFSNQPQNF. In DNA, the CDR3 is TGTGCCAGCAGCCTCGCGGGCTTTAGCAATCAGCCCCAGAATTTT.

The chain couples TRBV5-1 to TRBJ2-3; the D gene is possibly TRBD1 (6 bases). Per germline, CDR1 SGHRS and CDR2 YFSETQ. The V end lost 3 bases, the J end lost 5 bases, and 16 bases lay between the germline ends. This CDR3 region has 15 residues. CDR3 residues: CASSWTAAREDTQYF. CDR3 in DNA: TGCGCCAGCAGCTGGACAGCGGCAAGGGAAGATACGCAGTATTTT.

The V gene is TRBV5-6, the J gene TRBJ2-2; maybe TRBD1 (5 bases). The CDR3 totals 16 residues. Germline assignment: CDR1 SGHDT and CDR2 YYEEEE. Trimming removed 4 bases at V and 4 bases at J, with 17 bases between. CDR3 DNA sequence: TGTGCCAGCAGCCTCGATGGGGCCACCCTCACCGGGGAGCTGTTTTTT. Protein product: CASSLDGATLTGELFF.

The chain is built from TRBV25-1 and TRBJ2-2; 13 positions agree with TRBD2. Germline V CDR1 and CDR2: MGHDK, SYGVNS. The CDR3 extends over 17 amino acids. Trimming took 1 base from V and 7 from J; bases not matched to a gene: 6. DNA for the CDR3: TGTGCCAGCAGTGAATTACCGGGACTAGCGGGGTTCGGGGAGCTGTTTTTT. Amino acids: CASSELPGLAGFGELFF.

The chain couples TRBV9 to TRBJ2-5; 13 nucleotides match TRBD2. The germline CDR1 and CDR2 sequences are SGDLS and YYNGEE. The CDR3 totals 16 residues. J was trimmed by 4 bases and V by 0 bases; bases with no gene match: 3. CDR3 protein: CASSVGTSGGLETQYF. CDR3 coding DNA: TGTGCCAGCAGCGTAGGGACTAGCGGGGGTTTAGAGACCCAGTACTTC.

This clone was seen only once. This chain joins TRBV7-9 and TRBJ2-5; 12 bases fit TRBD2. Trimming cost V 5 bases and J 5 bases; bases outside gene matches: 9. There are 16 residues in the CDR3. Germline CDR1 is SEHNR and CDR2 is FQNEAQ (reference sequence). CDR3 sequence: CASSPQLAGGVETQYF. As DNA, the CDR3 is TGTGCCAGCAGCCCCCAACTAGCGGGGGGAGTGGAGACCCAGTACTTC.

The chain combines TRBV6-5 with TRBJ1-1; 10 positions agree with TRBD1. The CDR3 runs to 14 residues. J lost 5 bases, V lost 7 bases, and 7 bases had no gene match. Germline V gene data show CDR1 as MNHEY and CDR2 as SVGAGI. In nucleotides, the CDR3 is TGTGCCAGCACCGGGGACAGGGGAGGGACTGAAGCTTTCTTT. Protein product: CASTGDRGGTEAFF.

There are a few counts of this clone. One end of the junction varies from germline; a read error may be responsible. V gene TRBV6-5 combines with J gene TRBJ2-7; 7 bases line up with TRBD1. Germline V gene sequence: CDR1 MNHEY, CDR2 SVGAGI. The CDR3 sequence is 14 residues long. CDR3 region: CASSYGQGVYGQYF. DNA of the CDR3: TGTGCCAGCAGTTACGGGCAGGGGGTGTACGGGCAGTACTTC.

This clone was observed a handful of times. The V and J genes are TRBV30 and TRBJ1-5; possibly TRBD1 for D (6 bases). V lost 1 base and J lost 4, with 11 bases in between. Germline CDR1 and CDR2: GTSNPN and SVGIG (reference sequence). This CDR3 contains 14 residues. Here the CDR3 DNA reads TGTGCCTGGAGTGGGGGACACTCAAATCAGCCCCAGCATTTT. Its translation: CAWSGGHSNQPQHF.

The sample holds a few counts of this clone. The junction does not match germline at one end; this may be a read error. The rearrangement links TRBV7-9 to TRBJ1-6; D unresolved. The V gene's germline CDR1 is SEHNR and CDR2 FQNEAQ (reference sequence). The CDR3 loop spans 18 amino acids. CDR3 nucleotides: TGTTCCAGCAGCTTAGGACCGGGTTCGAGCTCCTATAATTCACCCCTCCACTTT. As protein: CSSSLGPGSSSYNSPLHF.

The chain is built from TRBV5-4 and TRBJ1-2, with 9 bases lining up with TRBD1. The junction had 7 bases not matched to a gene; V was cut back by 4 bases and J by 6 bases. The CDR3 loop spans 14 amino acids. The V gene's germline CDR1 is SGHNT and CDR2 YYREEE (reference sequence). In DNA form, the CDR3 reads TGTGCCAGCAGCCCCCCGACAGGGGGAGATGGCTACACCTTC. Translated, it gives CASSPPTGGDGYTF.